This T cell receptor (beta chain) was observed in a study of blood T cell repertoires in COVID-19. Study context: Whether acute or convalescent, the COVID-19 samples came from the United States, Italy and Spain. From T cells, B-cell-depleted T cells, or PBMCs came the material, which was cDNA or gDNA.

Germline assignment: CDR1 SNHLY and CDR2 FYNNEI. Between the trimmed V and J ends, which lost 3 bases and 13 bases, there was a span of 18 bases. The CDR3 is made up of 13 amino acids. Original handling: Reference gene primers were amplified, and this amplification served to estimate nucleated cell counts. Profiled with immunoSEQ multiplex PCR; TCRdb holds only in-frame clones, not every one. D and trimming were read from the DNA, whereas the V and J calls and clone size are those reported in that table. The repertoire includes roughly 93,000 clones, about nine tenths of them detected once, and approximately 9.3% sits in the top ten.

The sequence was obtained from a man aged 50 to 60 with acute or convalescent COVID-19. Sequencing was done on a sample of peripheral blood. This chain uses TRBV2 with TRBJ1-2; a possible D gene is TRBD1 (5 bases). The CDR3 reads CASSDGGRTLSTF. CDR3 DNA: TGTGCCAGCAGTGACGGTGGCCGGACACTCAGCACCTTC. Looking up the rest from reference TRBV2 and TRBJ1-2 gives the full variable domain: EPEVTQTPSHQVTQMGQEVILRCVPISNHLYFYWYRQILGQKVEFLVSFYNNEISEKSEIFDDQFSVERPDGSNFTLKIRSTKLEDSAMYFCASSDGGRTLSTFGSGTRLTVV.